The 14 T cell receptor beta chains listed next were all sequenced from one sample in a study of cytomegalovirus exposure and HLA in healthy donors (dated by TCRdb to 2016 to 2017). Libraries were made using the immunoSEQ multiplex PCR assay. A mixture of 60 forward primers for TCR Vbeta segments and 13 reverse primers for TCR Jbeta segments was used in the multiplex PCR. TCRdb limited this immuneACCESS table to in-frame rearrangements with V and J called. A share of clones is missing; checked studies link under half to unresolved V genes, and the rest is unexplained. The sample table shows some 120,000 clones, and around 8.5% are seen once. 5.5% of the sample is in the top ten clones. Material: PBMCs. These receptors originate from a man in his forties or fifties in good health and CMV-seronegative.

This chain links TRBV5-1 with TRBJ2-1; 8 nucleotides agree with TRBD1. The CDR3 extends over 15 amino acids. The V gene's germline CDR1 is SGHRS and CDR2 YFSETQ. Trimming removed 0 bases from V and 7 bases from J; junction bases left unmatched: 6. CDR3 nucleotide sequence: TGCGCCAGCAGCTTGGACCAGGGGGCGGGAAATGAGCAGTTCTTC. Translated, it gives CASSLDQGAGNEQFF.

The genes are TRBV6-5 and TRBJ2-1; D not resolved. The CDR3 has 16 amino acids. The germline V and J ends were trimmed by 0 bases and 5 bases, with 14 bases remaining between them. The germline CDR1 and CDR2 sequences are MNHEY and SVGAGI. The DNA of the CDR3 is TGTGCCAGCAGTTACTCGTCCGCGAGGTCCCACAATGAGCAGTTCTTC. It encodes CASSYSSARSHNEQFF.

This clone was seen a handful of times. This chain uses TRBV11-2 with TRBJ1-5; 8 bases align to TRBD1. Unmatched junction bases numbered 7, after V lost 5 bases and J lost 4 bases. The CDR3 loop spans 15 amino acids. CDR1 SGHAT and CDR2 FQNNGV come from the germline V gene. CDR3 in amino acids: CASSAGTGGNQPQHF. CDR3 bases: TGTGCCAGCAGCGCCGGCACAGGGGGTAATCAGCCCCAGCATTTT.

The table lists this clone with a few counts. This chain uses TRBV18 with TRBJ1-4, with D unresolved. Germline lookup yields CDR1 KGHSH and CDR2 LQKENI. V dropped 2 bases and J dropped 2 bases, with 6 bases sitting between them. This CDR3 comprises 14 residues. The DNA for the CDR3 is TGTGCCAGCTCACCAGCCGGGACTAATGAAAAACTGTTTTTT. Its protein is CASSPAGTNEKLFF.

The chain links TRBV5-1 to TRBJ1-2, with D unresolved. Trimming cost V 4 bases and J 4 bases, with 11 bases left between them. The CDR3 is 13 amino acids. Germline assignment: CDR1 SGHRS and CDR2 YFSETQ. CDR3 in DNA: TGCGCCAGCAGCCAAGGAGGCGGCTATGGCTACACCTTC. Encoded protein: CASSQGGGYGYTF.

The V and J genes are TRBV7-9 and TRBJ1-1, with D perhaps TRBD1 (6 bases). Germline V gene data show CDR1 as SEHNR and CDR2 as FQNEAQ (reference sequence). V was clipped by 4 bases and J by 5 bases, with 14 bases between them. This CDR3 has 14 amino acids. The CDR3 sequence: CASSSTGLGTEAFF. The CDR3 DNA is TGTGCCAGCAGCTCGACAGGCCTGGGGACTGAAGCTTTCTTT.

The chain combines TRBV19 with TRBJ1-6; D is undetermined. Trimming removed 6 bases from V and 9 bases from J, with 9 bases in between. The germline gives CDR1 LNHDA, CDR2 SQIVND (reference sequence). The CDR3 sequence is 12 residues long. The CDR3 nucleotides read TGTGCCAGTAGAAACAGCGGTTCACCCCTCCACTTT. It translates to CASRNSGSPLHF.

This clone turned up a few times. The chain carries TRBV27 and TRBJ2-3; D unresolved. CDR1 and CDR2 (germline): MNHEY, SMNVEV (reference sequence). The CDR3 is 13 residues long. The V and J ends lost 4 bases and 6 bases respectively, with 11 bases between them. The CDR3 DNA is TGTGCCAGCAGTTCGTCTCCCTTCGATACGCAGTATTTT. It codes for CASSSSPFDTQYF.

This clone turned up a few times. The chain couples TRBV27 to TRBJ2-7, with TRBD2 matching 10 bases. Per the germline V gene, CDR1 is MNHEY and CDR2 is SMNVEV (reference sequence). V shed 6 bases, J shed 5 bases, and the junction held 10 bases outside the gene matches. The CDR3 is 15 residues long. CDR3 protein: CASSFSGGPFHEQYF. The CDR3 coding sequence is TGTGCCAGCAGCTTTAGCGGGGGGCCATTTCACGAGCAGTACTTC.

This sequence joins TRBV7-9 and TRBJ2-5, with D perhaps TRBD2 (6 bases). Looked up from germline, CDR1 is SEHNR and CDR2 is FQNEAQ (reference sequence). The CDR3 spans 12 residues. Trimming left V 3 bases short and J 7 bases short, with 9 bases between. The CDR3 sequence: CASSLGGGTQYF. CDR3 coding DNA: TGTGCCAGCAGCTTGGGGGGTGGGACCCAGTACTTC. The complete variable domain, with remaining parts taken from reference TRBV7-9 and TRBJ2-5, reads DTGVSQNPRHKITKRGQNVTFRCDPISEHNRLYWYRQTLGQGPEFLTYFQNEAQLEKSRLLSDRFSAERPKGSFSTLEIQRTEQGDSAMYLCASSLGGGTQYFGPGTRLLVL.

The chain employs TRBV10-3 and TRBJ2-5; 9 bases are a match to TRBD1. Germline lookup yields CDR1 ENHRY and CDR2 SYGVKD. The CDR3 has 16 residues. Unmatched junction bases numbered 8, after V lost 1 base and J lost 5 bases. CDR3 DNA sequence: TGTGCCATCAGTGAGTTTAGGACAGGGGATGCCGAGACCCAGTACTTC. Protein: CAISEFRTGDAETQYF.

The V and J genes are TRBV25-1 and TRBJ2-6; perhaps TRBD2 as D (5 bases). There are 17 residues in the CDR3. Trimming stripped 3 bases from V and 3 bases from J, with 15 bases between. Germline V gene sequence: CDR1 MGHDK, CDR2 SYGVNS. The chain's CDR3 is CASSERAELDGANVLTF. CDR3 bases: TGTGCCAGCAGTGAGAGGGCGGAACTGGATGGGGCCAACGTCCTGACTTTC.

V is TRBV2 and J is TRBJ1-6; 9 nucleotides line up with TRBD1. The CDR3 length is 14 residues. CDR1 and CDR2 (germline): SNHLY, FYNNEI. Unmatched junction bases numbered 4, after V lost 6 bases and J lost 7 bases. CDR3 nucleotides: TGTGCCAGCAGACCCGGGACAGGGAATTCACCCCTCCACTTT. As protein: CASRPGTGNSPLHF.

The chain recombines TRBV15 with TRBJ2-2; D may be TRBD2 (6 bases). V lost 0 bases, J lost 4 bases, and 9 bases lay in between. The V gene's germline CDR1 is LNHNV and CDR2 YYDKDF (reference sequence). The CDR3 extends over 15 amino acids. CDR3 sequence (DNA): TGTGCCACCAGCAGAGATCGGGGGATCACCGGGGAGCTGTTTTTT. Translated, it gives CATSRDRGITGELFF. Using reference TRBV15 and TRBJ2-2 for the parts outside the CDR3, the full variable domain is DAMVIQNPRYQVTQFGKPVTLSCSQTLNHNVMYWYQQKSSQAPKLLFHYYDKDFNNEADTPDNFQSRRPNTSFCFLDIRSPGLGDTAMYLCATSRDRGITGELFFGEGSRLTVL.